The 9 T cell receptor beta chains presented below share a single source sample, sequenced in a study of CD8 T cells in ankylosing spondylitis. Using its own MiXCR run on the 5' RACE reads, TCRdb lists one record per CDR3 protein. Altogether under 250,000 distinct CDR3 sequences are present, over 9.5% being singletons, with the ten largest covering about 3%. Source material: blood, either unsorted or a sorted T cell fraction (not recorded which). The origin of the receptors is a male donor with ankylosing spondylitis or in good health (not recorded which).

This clonotype appeared many times. The chain couples TRBV20-1 to TRBJ2-6; D ambiguous. Trimming took 3 bases from V and 2 from J, leaving 8 bases between them. Germline lookup yields CDR1 DFQATT and CDR2 SNEGSKA (reference sequence). The CDR3 runs to 14 residues. The CDR3 here is CSASVGTGANVLTF. For the CDR3, the DNA is TGCAGTGCTAGCGTGGGGACTGGGGCCAACGTCCTGACTTTC.

This clonotype was detected many times. The chain combines TRBV6-2 or TRBV6-3 with TRBJ1-1; D is uncertain. Trimming removed 6 bases from V and 1 base from J, with 12 bases in between. This CDR3 contains 14 residues. Looked up from germline, CDR1 is MNHEY and CDR2 is SVGEGT. The CDR3 bases are TGTGCCAGCAGCTGGGGAACGCGGAACACTGAAGCTTTCTTT. It is translated as CASSWGTRNTEAFF.

This clonotype was recorded at least ten times. The rearrangement uses TRBV3-1 and TRBJ2-1, with D hard to call. Germline V gene data show CDR1 as LGHDT and CDR2 as YNNKEL (reference sequence). CDR3 length equals 15 residues. Trimming took 0 bases from V and 4 from J, leaving 10 bases between them. CDR3 sequence (DNA): TGTGCCAGCAGCCAAGAAGCTACACCGTACAATGAGCAGTTCTTC. Protein: CASSQEATPYNEQFF.

A few counts support this clonotype. The genes are TRBV7-9 and TRBJ1-6; a possible D gene is TRBD1 (6 bases). The V end lost 4 bases, the J end lost 9 bases, and 10 bases lay between the germline ends. Germline lookup yields CDR1 SEHNR and CDR2 FQNEAQ (reference sequence). The CDR3 runs to 13 residues. The CDR3 DNA reads TGTGCCAGCAGCTCAGGGGTGACTTCACCCCTCCACTTT. It translates to CASSSGVTSPLHF. The entire variable domain, with the rest obtained from reference TRBV7-9 and TRBJ1-6, is as follows: DTGVSQNPRHKITKRGQNVTFRCDPISEHNRLYWYRQTLGQGPEFLTYFQNEAQLEKSRLLSDRFSAERPKGSFSTLEIQRTEQGDSAMYLCASSSGVTSPLHFGNGTRLTVT.

This clonotype has only a few counts. The gene calls are TRBV10-1 and TRBJ2-2; D gene unclear. The CDR3 contains 15 residues. Trimming left V 5 bases short and J 2 bases short, with 12 bases between. Germline loops: CDR1 WNHNN, CDR2 SYGVQD (reference sequence). CDR3 in amino acids: CASSYRALNTGELFF. The CDR3 nucleotides read TGCGCCAGCAGTTACAGAGCACTAAACACCGGGGAGCTGTTTTTT.

The V and J genes are TRBV15 and TRBJ1-1, with D unresolved. The V end was cut by 0 bases, the J end by 7 bases, with 12 bases between. CDR1 is LNHNV, CDR2 YYDKDF, per germline (reference sequence). The CDR3 is made up of 14 amino acids. DNA of the CDR3: TGTGCCACCAGCAGAGATAAGGCATTCATTGAAGCTTTCTTT. Translated, it gives CATSRDKAFIEAFF.

This clonotype showed up many times. The chain carries TRBV7-2 and TRBJ2-5; D is unresolved. The germline gives CDR1 SGHTA, CDR2 FQGNSA. The CDR3 loop spans 12 amino acids. Trimming took off 1 base at V and 5 bases at J, with 5 bases between the two ends. For the CDR3, the DNA is TGTGCCAGCAGCTTAGACCTGGAGACCCAGTACTTC. Translating it yields CASSLDLETQYF. Variable domain in full (rest from reference TRBV7-2 and TRBJ2-5): GAGVSQSPSNKVTEKGKDVELRCDPISGHTALYWYRQSLGQGLEFLIYFQGNSAPDKSGLPSDRFSAERTGGSVSTLTIQRTQQEDSAVYLCASSLDLETQYFGPGTRLLVL.

The chain is built from TRBV3-1 and TRBJ1-1, with D possibly matching TRBD1 (5 bases). The V gene lost 4 bases and the J gene lost 4 bases, with 10 bases spanning the gap. In germline, CDR1 is LGHDT, CDR2 YNNKEL (reference sequence). The CDR3 totals 13 residues. CDR3 sequence reads: CASSLDQGTEAFF. For the CDR3, the DNA is TGTGCCAGCAGCCTTGACCAGGGCACTGAAGCTTTCTTT.

This clonotype was seen a handful of times. The rearrangement uses TRBV7-8 and TRBJ2-5; TRBD2 aligns across 7 bases. The CDR3 has 16 residues. Germline values: CDR1 SGHVS, CDR2 FQNEAQ. V lost 1 base to trimming and J lost 1 base; unmatched junction nucleotides: 6. The CDR3 region has the DNA TGTGCCAGCAGCTTAGTAGCGGGCAGCCCCCAAGAGACCCAGTACTTC. Translated: CASSLVAGSPQETQYF.